Described below is a single T cell receptor (beta chain) sequence and its context. The antigen is undetermined. This entry is derived from a study of graft-versus-host responses after intestinal transplantation. Study overall: Transplantation in recipients was multivisceral, liver-intestinal, or isolated intestinal. All of the recipients had induction that used anti-thymocyte globulin, then tacrolimus and steroids for about 3 years.

Broader study findings: Among recipient marrow samples, GvH clones were found; some appeared first in ileum or blood. Early post-transplant HvG declines were associated with peak circulating GvH clone levels.

Unmatched junction bases numbered 7, after V lost 4 bases and J lost 5 bases. Germline values: CDR1 SGHDT, CDR2 YYEEEE. This CDR3 region has 14 residues. Libraries were prepared by immunoSEQ multiplex PCR; TCRdb keeps only in-frame clonotypes and omits some of them. The data show 20,000 to 25,000 clones, approximately 89% seen once. The sample here was PBMCs, taken more than 62 days after intestinal transplantation. This clonotype was obtained from a human patient who received an intestinal transplant, so some T cells may come from the graft donor. V is TRBV5-6 and J is TRBJ2-7; 9 bases are a match to TRBD1. The CDR3 coding sequence is TGTGCCAGCAGCCTAAGACAGGGGGAGAACGAGCAGTACTTC. Its protein is CASSLRQGENEQYF.